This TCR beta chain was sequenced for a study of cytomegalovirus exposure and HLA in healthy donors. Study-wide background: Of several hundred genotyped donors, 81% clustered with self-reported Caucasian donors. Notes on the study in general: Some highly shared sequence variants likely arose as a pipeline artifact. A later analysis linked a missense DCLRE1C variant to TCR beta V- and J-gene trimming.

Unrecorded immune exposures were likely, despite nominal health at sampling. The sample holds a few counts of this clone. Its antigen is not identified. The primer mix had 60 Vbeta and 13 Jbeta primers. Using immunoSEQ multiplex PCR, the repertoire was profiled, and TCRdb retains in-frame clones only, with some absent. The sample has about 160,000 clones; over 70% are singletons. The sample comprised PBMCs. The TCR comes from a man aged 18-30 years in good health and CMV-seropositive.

CDR3 DNA: TGCGCCAGCAGCCAAGTTGTAGCGGGGGGCCGGGAGACCCAGTACTTC. Protein sequence: CASSQVVAGGRETQYF. The V call is TRBV4-3, the J call TRBJ2-5; 10 positions agree with TRBD2. The CDR3 totals 16 residues. Germline V gene data show CDR1 as LGHNA and CDR2 as YSLEER. Unmatched junction bases numbered 7, after V lost 1 base and J lost 5 bases.